The present T cell receptor (beta chain) was sequenced within a study of glioma-infiltrating T cells. As concerns this clonotype: This could be a read error, since a much larger clone is one nucleotide away.

TCR alpha and beta CDR3 regions were amplified from RNA using iRepertoire nested multiplex PCR. One entry per CDR3 protein results from TCRdb running MiXCR on the multiplex PCR reads. The data hold tens of thousands of distinct CDR3 sequences, with under 30% observed a single time. The V and J ends lost 9 bases and 0 bases respectively, with 15 bases between them. This CDR3 is built from 15 residues. This chain connects TRBV12-3 or TRBV12-4 to TRBJ1-5; maybe TRBD1 (6 bases). Sequencing was carried out using glioma tissue, nonneoplastic brain tissue, or PBMCs (not recorded which). This sequence was found in a human donor with low-grade glioma or glioblastoma, undergoing nonglioma brain surgery, or in good health (not recorded which). The CDR3 reads CARKLGGHSNQPQHF. CDR3 sequence (DNA): TGTGCCAGAAAATTGGGGGGGCATAGCAATCAGCCCCAGCATTTT.